This TCR beta chain was sequenced in a study of T-cell reconstitution after alpha-beta-depleted transplantation in children. Study outcomes and limitations: Newly produced T cells mostly provided counts and TCRbeta diversity after one year, as hyperexpanded clones declined. It was surviving recipient T cells and thymic progenitors that gave some patients high TCRbeta diversity at day 60.

The trim removed 0 bases at V and 3 bases at J, leaving 10 bases unmatched. The CDR3 sequence is 16 residues long. Germline V CDR1 and CDR2: DFQATT, SNEGSKA (reference sequence). TCRbeta library construction was performed incorporating unique molecular identifiers. TCRdb re-called the PCR reads with MiXCR, one entry per CDR3 protein. The table has roughly 100,000 distinct CDR3 sequences, 4.5% to 7.5% seen once. This clonotype was observed many times. The antigen is unknown. The sample in question was PBMCs, mostly from graft donor cells, obtained 60 days after TCRalphabeta/CD19-depleted stem cell transplant. The chain joins TRBV20-1 to TRBJ2-7; the match to TRBD2 covers 8 bases. The TCR comes from a female patient under 10 years old who had a stem cell transplant for Fanconi anemia, so the T cells may come from the graft donor. CDR3 nucleotide sequence: TGCAGTGCTAGAGATCAGGGAGCGGGAGCCATCTACGAGCAGTACTTC. Amino acid sequence: CSARDQGAGAIYEQYF.